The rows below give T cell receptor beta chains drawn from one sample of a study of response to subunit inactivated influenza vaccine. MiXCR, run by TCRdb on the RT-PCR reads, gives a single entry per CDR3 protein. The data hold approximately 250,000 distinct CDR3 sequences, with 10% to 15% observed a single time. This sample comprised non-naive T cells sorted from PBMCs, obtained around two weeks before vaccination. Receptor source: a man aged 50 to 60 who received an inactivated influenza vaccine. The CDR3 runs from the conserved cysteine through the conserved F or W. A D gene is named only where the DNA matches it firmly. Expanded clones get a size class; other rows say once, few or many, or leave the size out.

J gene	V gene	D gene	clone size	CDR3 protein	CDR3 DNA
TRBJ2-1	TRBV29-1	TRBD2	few	CSTRTSGSHGGNEQFF	TGCAGCACCCGGACTAGCGGGAGCCACGGGGGCAATGAGCAGTTCTTC
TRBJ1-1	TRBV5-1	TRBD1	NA	CASSRAGGDTEAFF	TGCGCCAGCAGCAGGGCAGGGGGGGACACTGAAGCTTTCTTT
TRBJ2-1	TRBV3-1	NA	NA	CASSLAATPANEQFF	TGTGCCAGCAGCCTCGCGGCAACCCCTGCCAATGAGCAGTTCTTC
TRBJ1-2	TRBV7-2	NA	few	CASSFGVGQFYTF	TGTGCCAGCAGCTTTGGTGTGGGCCAGTTCTACACCTTC
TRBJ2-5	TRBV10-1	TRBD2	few	CASSEAGGSKETQYF	TGCGCCAGCAGTGAGGCGGGGGGCTCGAAAGAGACCCAGTACTTC
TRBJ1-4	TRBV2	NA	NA	CASSERALNEKLFF	TGTGCCAGCAGTGAGAGGGCCTTGAATGAAAAACTGTTTTTT
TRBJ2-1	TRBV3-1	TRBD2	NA	CASSQGGGLAGGTNEQFF	TGTGCCAGCAGCCAAGGCGGCGGACTAGCGGGGGGTACCAATGAGCAGTTCTTC
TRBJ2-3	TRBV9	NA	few	CASSSTEDTQYF	TGTGCCAGCAGCTCGACAGAAGATACGCAGTATTTT
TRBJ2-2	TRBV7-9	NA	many	CASNFLSSGHGELFF	TGTGCCAGCAACTTTCTCTCGAGCGGGCACGGGGAGCTGTTTTTT
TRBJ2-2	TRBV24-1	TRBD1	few	CATSGSTGTGNTGELFF	TGTGCCACCAGTGGTTCAACCGGGACAGGGAACACCGGGGAGCTGTTTTTT
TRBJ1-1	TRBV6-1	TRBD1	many	CASSVGQGSARNTEAFF	TGTGCCAGCAGTGTGGGACAGGGGAGTGCTCGGAACACTGAAGCTTTCTTT